Here is one T cell receptor beta chain with its context. Its recognized antigen is unknown. Base qualities are not at hand, and no much larger clone is one base apart. At one collaborating source in Seattle, patients were enrolled during active infection and were followed longitudinally through the course of disease. The collaborating institutions used their own protocols to collect whole blood in K2EDTA tubes. For TCRbeta analysis, collaborators shipped samples as frozen whole blood, isolated PBMCs, or DNA extracted from either of those sample types. This entry belongs to a study of blood T cell repertoires in COVID-19 (dated by TCRdb to about 2020). Background on the whole study: Collaborator samples came from the United States, Italy and Spain and covered acute and convalescent phases of COVID-19. The prospective study material was composed of cDNA or gDNA derived from T cells, B-cell-depleted T cells, or PBMCs. The repertoires were released in a freely available public database meant as a resource for research on the immune response to SARS-CoV-2. The dataset comprised deeply sampled blood TCRbeta repertoires from subjects exposed to, actively infected with, or recovered from COVID-19. A de-identified subject ID, COVID-19 status, age in years and sex were almost always included in the sample metadata. Where HLA class I and class II types were available, the types were taken from metadata supplied by the sample provider, not from assay-based typing. The samples were drawn from two sources: the first 160 participants of the ongoing ImmuneRACE study, and 1,000 to 1,500 subjects contributed by 6 global collaborators.

What the research found in general, with its limitations: The quantity of clinical and demographic metadata differed by source and by participant and was supplied without curation.

From cysteine to phenylalanine, the CDR3 is 14 amino acids long. Just CDR3 DNA is preserved here, 42 bases in frame from base 1. TCRbeta CDR3 regions were amplified from genomic DNA using the immunoSEQ Assay, a bias-controlled multiplex PCR. Per the authors' processing: The number of nucleated cells in each sample was estimated from the amplification of reference gene primers within the assay. Sequence reads were collapsed and filtered to measure the absolute abundance of every unique TCRbeta CDR3 rearrangement. Productive Simpson clonality was computed per sample as the square root of Simpson's diversity index over productive rearrangements. In its TCRdb copy, this immuneACCESS table keeps in-frame sequences only and misses some clones. Where compared with another copy, unresolved V genes explain less than half of these, and the others have no known cause. The DNA was the basis for D and trimming; V, J and clone size are from that table. The sample table holds just over 350,000 clones, of which 80% to 90% were seen once. The ten largest account for around 7.4% of the sample.

The V and J genes are TRBV21-1 and TRBJ1-3. TRBV21-1 is shown as a pseudogene. The clonotype was recovered from a woman aged 60 to 75 with COVID-19, enrolled during active disease. What was sequenced was peripheral blood. The sequenced DNA: TGTGCCAGCAGCAACAGACTCTCTGGAAACACCATATATTTT. Its product reads: CASSNRLSGNTIYF.